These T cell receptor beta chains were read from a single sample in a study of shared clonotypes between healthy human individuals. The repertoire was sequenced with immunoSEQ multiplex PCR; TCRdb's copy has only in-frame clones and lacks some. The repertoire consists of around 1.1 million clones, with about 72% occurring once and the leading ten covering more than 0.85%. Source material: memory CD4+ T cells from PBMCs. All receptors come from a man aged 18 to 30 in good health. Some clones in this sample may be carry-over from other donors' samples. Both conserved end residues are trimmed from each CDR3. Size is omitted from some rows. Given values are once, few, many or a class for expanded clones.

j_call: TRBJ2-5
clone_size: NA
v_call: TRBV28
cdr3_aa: ASRPGGSQETQY

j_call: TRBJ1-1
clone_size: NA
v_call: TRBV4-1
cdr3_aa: ASSQMLLGQGKGWTEAF

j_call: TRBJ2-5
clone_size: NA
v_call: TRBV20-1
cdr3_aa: SAPTRETQY

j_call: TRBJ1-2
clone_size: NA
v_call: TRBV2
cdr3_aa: ATQGDGYGYT

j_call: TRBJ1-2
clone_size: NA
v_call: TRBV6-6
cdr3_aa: ASSYSIQSYGYT

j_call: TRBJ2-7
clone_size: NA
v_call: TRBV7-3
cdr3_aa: ASSKSTGSYEQY

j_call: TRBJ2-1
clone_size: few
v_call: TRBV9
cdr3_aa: ASSAGTGLDGAYNEQF

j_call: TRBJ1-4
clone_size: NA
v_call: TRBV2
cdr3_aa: ASSEGTVRNEKLF

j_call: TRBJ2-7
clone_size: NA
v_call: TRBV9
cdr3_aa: ASSVAGLAGHHEQY

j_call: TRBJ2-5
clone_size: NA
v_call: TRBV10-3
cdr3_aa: AISESGPSRTQETQY

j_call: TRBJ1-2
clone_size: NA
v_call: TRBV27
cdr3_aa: ASSAGRVNYGYT

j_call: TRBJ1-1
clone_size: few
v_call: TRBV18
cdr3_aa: ASSPTQVNTEAF

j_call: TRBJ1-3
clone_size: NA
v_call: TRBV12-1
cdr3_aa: ASSLRGYGNTIY

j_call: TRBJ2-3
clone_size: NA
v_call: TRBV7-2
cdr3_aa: ASSFGGSTDTQY

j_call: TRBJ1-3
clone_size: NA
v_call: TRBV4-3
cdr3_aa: ASSQEAGQWNTIY

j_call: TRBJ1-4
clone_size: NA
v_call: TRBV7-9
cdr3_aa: ASSPGQGDEKLF

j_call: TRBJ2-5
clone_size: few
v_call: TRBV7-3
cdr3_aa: ASSKRASGGAQETQY

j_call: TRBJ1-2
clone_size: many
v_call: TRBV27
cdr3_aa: ASSLVPGIYGYT

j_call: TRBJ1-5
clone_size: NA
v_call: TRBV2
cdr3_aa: ASSEGEGQPQH

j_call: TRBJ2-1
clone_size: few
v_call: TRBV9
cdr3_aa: ASGAMGTREQF

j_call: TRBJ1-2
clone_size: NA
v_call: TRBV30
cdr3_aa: ACERRVRGYT

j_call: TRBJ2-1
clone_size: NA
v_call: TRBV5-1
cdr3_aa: ASSLGHRGHEQF

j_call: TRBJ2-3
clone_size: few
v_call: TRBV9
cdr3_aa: ASSLSGTRVTDTQY

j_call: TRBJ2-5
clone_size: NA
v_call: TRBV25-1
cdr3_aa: ASSGQGGKETQY

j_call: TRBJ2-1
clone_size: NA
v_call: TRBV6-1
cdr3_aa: ASSFGLLEQF

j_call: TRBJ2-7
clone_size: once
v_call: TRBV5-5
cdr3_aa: ASSGLRGNPYEQY

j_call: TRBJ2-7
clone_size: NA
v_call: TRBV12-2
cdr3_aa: ASRLAGSGISYEQY

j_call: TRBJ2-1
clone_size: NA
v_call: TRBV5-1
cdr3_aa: ASSLGGRDYNEQF

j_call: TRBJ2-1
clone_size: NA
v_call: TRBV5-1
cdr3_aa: ASSLGLADSYNEQF

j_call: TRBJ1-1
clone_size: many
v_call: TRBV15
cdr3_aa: ATSRDLISGGRTEAF

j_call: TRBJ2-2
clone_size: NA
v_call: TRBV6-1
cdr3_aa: ASSGGEVTGELF

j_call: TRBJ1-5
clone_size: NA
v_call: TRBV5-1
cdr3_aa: ASSLGDRLNQPQH

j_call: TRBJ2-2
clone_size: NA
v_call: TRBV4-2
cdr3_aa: ASSQDRAGIGYWGELF

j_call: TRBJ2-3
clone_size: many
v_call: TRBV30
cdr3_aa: AWSEEGTDTQY

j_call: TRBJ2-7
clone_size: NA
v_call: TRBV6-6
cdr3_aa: ASSYVGGSYEQY

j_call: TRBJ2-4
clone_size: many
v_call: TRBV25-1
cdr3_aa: ASSAGTGDLAKNIQY

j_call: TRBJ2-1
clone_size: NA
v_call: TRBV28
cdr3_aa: ASSFYDRASYNEQF

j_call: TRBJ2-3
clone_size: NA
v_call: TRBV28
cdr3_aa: ASSFQVMGDTQY

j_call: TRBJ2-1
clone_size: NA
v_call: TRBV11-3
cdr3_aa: ASSYDRAVEQF

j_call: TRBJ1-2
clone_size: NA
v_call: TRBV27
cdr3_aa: ASSMQLGPPYGYT

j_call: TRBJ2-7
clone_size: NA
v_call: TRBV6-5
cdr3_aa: ASSYSFQGYEQY

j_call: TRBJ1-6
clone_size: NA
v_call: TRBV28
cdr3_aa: ASSQTGGYNSPLH

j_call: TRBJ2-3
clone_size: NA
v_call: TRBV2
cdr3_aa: ASSGDTQY

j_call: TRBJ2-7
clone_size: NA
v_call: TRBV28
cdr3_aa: ASINSGTYEQY

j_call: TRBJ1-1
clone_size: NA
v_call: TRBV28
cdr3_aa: ASSSRTEGNTEAF

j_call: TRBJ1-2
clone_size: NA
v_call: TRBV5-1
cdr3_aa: ASSVDRDYGYT